The sequence of this TCR beta chain was determined in a study of cytomegalovirus exposure and HLA in healthy donors. The assay was immunoSEQ multiplex PCR, and TCRdb's table has in-frame clones only and misses some. The sample gives about 44,000 clones, roughly 93% of which show up once; about 2.1% is in the top ten. CDR1 and CDR2 from the germline V gene are MNHNY and SVGAGI (reference sequence). The CDR3 extends over 11 amino acids. This sequence joins TRBV6-6 and TRBJ2-5, with 9 bases that match TRBD1. The sequencing sample was made of PBMCs. This clonotype originated in a young woman in good health and CMV-seronegative. This CDR3 reads CGTGDQETQYF. The CDR3 DNA sequence: TGTGGGACAGGGGATCAAGAGACCCAGTACTTC.